The clone carrying this TCR beta chain appeared a few times. Its target is not known. The identical CDR3 is also encoded by other nucleotide sequences in the sample. This sample is drawn from a study of T cell clonotyping in hematopoietic cell transplantation. Study results and caveats: Few recipient clonotypes overlapped donors; over 97% were de novo at given depth. CD4 and CD8 repertoire contributions could not be separated without sorting. Pathologically expanded recipient clonotypes increased progressively from day 30 to day 180 as diversity fell.

Some clones are missing from TCRdb's copy, which holds only in-frame ones; the method was immunoSEQ multiplex PCR. The sample lists more than 15,000 clones; approximately 83% were seen once. The CDR3 is made up of 10 amino acids. The V and J ends lost 3 bases and 3 bases respectively, with 0 bases between them. Germline V CDR1 and CDR2: SNHLY, FYNNEI. The sequenced sample was peripheral blood mononuclear cells. The rearrangement uses TRBV2 and TRBJ2-7, with D uncertain. The receptor comes from a woman in her forties in good health. Some clones in this sample may be carry-over from other donors' samples. CDR3 DNA: TGTGCCAGCAGTGACTACGAGCAGTACTTC. Translation gives CASSDYEQYF.